Sequencing of this T cell receptor (beta chain) was carried out in a study of blood T cell repertoires in COVID-19 (dated by TCRdb to about 2020). About the study as a whole: Collaborator samples came from the United States, Italy and Spain and covered acute and convalescent phases of COVID-19. The prospective study material was composed of cDNA or gDNA derived from T cells, B-cell-depleted T cells, or PBMCs. Nearly every sample came with metadata listing a de-identified subject ID, COVID-19 status, age in years and sex. Where available, HLA class I and class II types were taken from metadata supplied by the sample provider and were not determined by assay-based typing. A freely available public database, intended as a resource for researchers studying the immune response to SARS-CoV-2, is where the repertoires were released. The samples were drawn from the first 160 participants of the ongoing ImmuneRACE study and from roughly 1,300 subjects provided by 6 global collaborators. Subjects who had been exposed to COVID-19, were actively infected with it, or had recovered from it provided the deeply sampled blood TCRbeta repertoires that made up the dataset. On the study overall, not on this receptor specifically: The amount of clinical and demographic metadata varied by source and participant and was provided uncurated.

Each collaborating institution followed its own protocols to collect whole blood in K2EDTA tubes. For TCRbeta analysis, collaborator samples were shipped as frozen whole blood, as isolated PBMCs, or as DNA extracted from either sample type. The immunoSEQ Assay, a bias-controlled multiplex PCR, was used to amplify TCRbeta CDR3 regions from genomic DNA. The authors' pipeline ran thus. Within the assay, amplification of reference gene primers was used to estimate how many nucleated cells each sample contained. Sequence reads were collapsed and filtered to measure the absolute abundance of every unique TCRbeta CDR3 rearrangement. For each sample, productive Simpson clonality was calculated as the square root of Simpson's diversity index over productive rearrangements. Here the immuneACCESS table is served through TCRdb, limited to in-frame sequences with V and J called. Missing clones are a known gap in these copies; in checked studies unresolved V genes cover under half, and the rest lacks a known reason. V and J calls and clone size are as listed in that table; D and trimming were resolved from the DNA. Counted in this sample were some 530,000 clones; 70% to 90% of them appeared once. The ten largest clones add up to about 3% of the sample.

On this clone: It has no known antigen specificity. Base qualities were left out, and no much larger clone turns up one base away.

V is reduced by 6 bases and J by 2 bases, leaving a spacing of 13 bases between them. The CDR3 has 14 amino acids, counting the end cysteine and phenylalanine. Only CDR3 DNA is held: 42 bases, read in frame from base 1. For CDR1 and CDR2, the germline V gene (reference sequence) lists SEHNR and FQNEAQ. Source material: peripheral blood. This TCR was recovered from a human donor in a cohort sampled during active COVID-19. The chain employs TRBV7-9 and TRBJ1-1, with no reliable assignment of the D segment. The CDR3 corresponds to CASRKQTPNTEAFF. The nucleotide sequence reads as follows: TGTGCCAGCAGGAAGCAGACTCCCAACACTGAAGCTTTCTTT. The reference TRBV7-9 and TRBJ1-1 proteins fill in what lies around the CDR3, so the full variable domain reads DTGVSQNPRHKITKRGQNVTFRCDPISEHNRLYWYRQTLGQGPEFLTYFQNEAQLEKSRLLSDRFSAERPKGSFSTLEIQRTEQGDSAMYLCASRKQTPNTEAFFGQGTRLTVV.